The sequence of this TCR beta chain was determined in a study of cytomegalovirus exposure and HLA in healthy donors. Findings and limits, study-wide: A prior analysis recorded that most TCR beta V segments were productive about 90% or about 30% of the time.

All donors participated as healthy donors of bone marrow. Turning to this clone: Its antigen is undetermined.

Germline CDR1 reads KGHSH; CDR2 reads LQKENI. The CDR3 contains 14 residues. Deletions cut 2 bases from V and 2 bases from J, with 9 bases between. The PCR employed 60 Vbeta primers together with 13 Jbeta primers. Libraries were prepared by immunoSEQ multiplex PCR; TCRdb keeps only in-frame clonotypes and omits some of them. The sample shows 150,000 to 200,000 clones, around 76% of them seen only once. This chain joins TRBV18 and TRBJ1-1; D not resolved. What was sequenced was PBMCs. This TCR derives from a woman aged 30 to 39 in good health and CMV-seropositive. DNA for the CDR3: TGTGCCAGCTCACCAAATCAGATTAACACTGAAGCTTTCTTT. Its protein product is CASSPNQINTEAFF.